The entry below gives a single T cell receptor (beta chain) sequence along with its context. In the source study's methods: Amplification of reference gene primers was used by the study to estimate nucleated cell counts. Sequencing used immunoSEQ multiplex PCR; TCRdb keeps in-frame clones, though not all of them. The DNA gave D and trimming, while V, J and clone size come from that table. The table includes roughly 250,000 clones, 75% to 90% detected once. The data belong to a study of blood T cell repertoires in COVID-19. Study context: Nucleic acid was either cDNA or gDNA, and it came from T cells, B-cell-depleted T cells, or PBMCs.

The CDR3 has 13 amino acids. Germline V CDR1 and CDR2: MDHEN, SYDVKM. Trimming removed 6 bases from V and 6 bases from J, with 12 bases in between. Sequencing was done on a sample of peripheral blood. The V gene is TRBV28, the J gene TRBJ1-5; D ambiguous. The TCR was taken from a young man with acute or convalescent COVID-19. CDR3 DNA sequence: TGTGCCAGCAGGTACCAGGTTACTCAGCCCCAGCATTTT. Its translation is CASRYQVTQPQHF.